This paragraph reports one T cell receptor (beta chain). Per the study methods: Scientists estimated how many nucleated cells there were by amplifying reference gene primers. The table came from immunoSEQ multiplex PCR; TCRdb's copy has only in-frame clones and leaves some out. V and J calls and clone size follow that table, whereas D and trimming were derived from the DNA. The table has about 280,000 clones, roughly four fifths seen once. This entry is derived from a study of blood T cell repertoires in COVID-19. Looking at the study overall: From the United States, Italy and Spain came samples of acute and convalescent COVID-19.

V was shortened by 3 bases and J by 4 bases, with 13 bases between the two germline ends. The germline V gene encodes CDR1 LNHDA and CDR2 SQIVND (reference sequence). The CDR3 has 15 residues. Everyone who took part was roughly 18 to 89 years old, and they came from about 25 US areas. It was within 2 weeks before study entry that exposed participants met a COVID-19 case. The TCR comes from a man aged 40-49 years who had been exposed to COVID-19. This chain uses TRBV19 with TRBJ2-1; a weak D match, TRBD1 (5 bases). Source material: PBMCs or T cells enriched from blood (not recorded which). CDR3 DNA: TGTGCCAGTAGTATTGAACAGGACCTATACAATGAGCAGTTCTTC. It codes for CASSIEQDLYNEQFF.